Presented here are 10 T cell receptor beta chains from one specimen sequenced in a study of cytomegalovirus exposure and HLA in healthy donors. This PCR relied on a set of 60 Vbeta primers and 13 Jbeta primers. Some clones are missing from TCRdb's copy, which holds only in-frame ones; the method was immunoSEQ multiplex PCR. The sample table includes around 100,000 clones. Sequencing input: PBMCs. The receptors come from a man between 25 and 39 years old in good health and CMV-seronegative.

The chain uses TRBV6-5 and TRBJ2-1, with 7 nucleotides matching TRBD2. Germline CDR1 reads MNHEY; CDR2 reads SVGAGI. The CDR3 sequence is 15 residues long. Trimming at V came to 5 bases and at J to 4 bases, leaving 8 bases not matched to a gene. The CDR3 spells CASSPLAGAYNEQFF. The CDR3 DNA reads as TGTGCCAGCAGTCCCTTAGCGGGTGCTTACAATGAGCAGTTCTTC.

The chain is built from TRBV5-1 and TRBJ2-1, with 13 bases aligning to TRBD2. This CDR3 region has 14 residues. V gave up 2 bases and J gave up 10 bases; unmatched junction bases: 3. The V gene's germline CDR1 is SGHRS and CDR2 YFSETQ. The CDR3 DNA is TGCGCCAGCAGCTTCCGGACTAGCGGGGGAGAGCAGTTCTTC. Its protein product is CASSFRTSGGEQFF.

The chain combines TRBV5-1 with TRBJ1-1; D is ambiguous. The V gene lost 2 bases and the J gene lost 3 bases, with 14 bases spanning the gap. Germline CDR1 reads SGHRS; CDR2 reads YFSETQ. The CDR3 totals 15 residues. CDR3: CASSFNPARDTEAFF. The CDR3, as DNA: TGCGCCAGCAGCTTCAATCCCGCGCGGGACACTGAAGCTTTCTTT.

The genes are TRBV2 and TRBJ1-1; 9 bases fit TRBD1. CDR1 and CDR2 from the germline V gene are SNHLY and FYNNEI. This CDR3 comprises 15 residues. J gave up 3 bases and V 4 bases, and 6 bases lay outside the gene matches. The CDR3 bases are TGTGCCAGCAGTGCAGAGCGGACAGGGGACACTGAAGCTTTCTTT. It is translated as CASSAERTGDTEAFF.

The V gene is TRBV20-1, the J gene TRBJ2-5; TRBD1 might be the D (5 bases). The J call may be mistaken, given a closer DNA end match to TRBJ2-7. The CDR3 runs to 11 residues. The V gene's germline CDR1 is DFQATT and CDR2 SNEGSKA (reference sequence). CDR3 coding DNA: TGCAGTGCTAGGCAGGGCTACGAGCAGTACTTC. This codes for CSARQGYEQYF.

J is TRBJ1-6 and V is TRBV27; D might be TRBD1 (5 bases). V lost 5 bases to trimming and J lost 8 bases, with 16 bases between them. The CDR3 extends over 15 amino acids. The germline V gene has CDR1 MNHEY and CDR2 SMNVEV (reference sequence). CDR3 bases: TGTGCCAGCAGTCCCCGGGGGGGGAACGATTCACCCCTCCACTTT. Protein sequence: CASSPRGGNDSPLHF.

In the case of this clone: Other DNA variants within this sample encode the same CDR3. The CDR3 reads CASSSDYEQYF. The CDR3 coding sequence is TGCGCCAGCAGCTCTGACTACGAGCAGTACTTC. V and J are TRBV5-1 and TRBJ2-5, with unresolved D. Near its end, the DNA agrees better with TRBJ2-7, so the J call may be wrong. The germline V gene encodes CDR1 SGHRS and CDR2 YFSETQ. The CDR3 is made up of 11 amino acids.

DNA of the CDR3: TGTGCCAGCAGGGGGGGTTCCTACAATGAGCAGTTCTTC. Translation gives CASRGGSYNEQFF. The chain links TRBV27 to TRBJ2-1; tentative D call: TRBD2 (6 bases). Trimming stripped 6 bases from V and 1 base from J, with 7 bases between. Germline V lookup: CDR1 MNHEY, CDR2 SMNVEV (reference sequence). This CDR3 contains 13 residues.

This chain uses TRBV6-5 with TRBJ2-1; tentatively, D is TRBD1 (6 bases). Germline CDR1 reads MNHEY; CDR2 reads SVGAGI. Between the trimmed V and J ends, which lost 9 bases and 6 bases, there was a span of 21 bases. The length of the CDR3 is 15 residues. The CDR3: CARGATARSRNEQFF. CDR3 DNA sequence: TGTGCCAGGGGGGCTACGGCCCGGTCACGCAATGAGCAGTTCTTC.

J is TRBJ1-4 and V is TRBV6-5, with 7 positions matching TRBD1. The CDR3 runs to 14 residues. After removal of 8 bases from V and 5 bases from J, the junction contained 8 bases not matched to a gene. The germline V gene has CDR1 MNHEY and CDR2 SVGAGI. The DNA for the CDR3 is TGTGCCAGCGGAGACAGGGCGGGAAATGAAAAACTGTTTTTT. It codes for CASGDRAGNEKLFF.